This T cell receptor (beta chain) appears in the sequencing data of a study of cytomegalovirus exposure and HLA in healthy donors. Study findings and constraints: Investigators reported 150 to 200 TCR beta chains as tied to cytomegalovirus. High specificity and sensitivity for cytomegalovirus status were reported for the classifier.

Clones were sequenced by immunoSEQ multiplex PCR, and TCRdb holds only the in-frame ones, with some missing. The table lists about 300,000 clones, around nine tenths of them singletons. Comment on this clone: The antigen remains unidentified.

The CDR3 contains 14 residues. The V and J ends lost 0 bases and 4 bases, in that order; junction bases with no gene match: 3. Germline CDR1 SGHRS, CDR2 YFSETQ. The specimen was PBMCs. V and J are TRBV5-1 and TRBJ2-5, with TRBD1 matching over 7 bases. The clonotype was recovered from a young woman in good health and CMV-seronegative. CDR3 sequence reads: CASSLGNRGETQYF. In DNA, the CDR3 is TGCGCCAGCAGCTTGGGTAACAGGGGAGAGACCCAGTACTTC. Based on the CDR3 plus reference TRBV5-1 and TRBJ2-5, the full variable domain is KAGVTQTPRYLIKTRGQQVTLSCSPISGHRSVSWYQQTPGQGLQFLFEYFSETQRNKGNFPGRFSGRQFSNSRSEMNVSTLELGDSALYLCASSLGNRGETQYFGPGTRLLVL.